Sequencing of this T cell receptor beta chain was carried out in a study of early T cells in non-severe SARS-CoV-2 infection (dated by TCRdb to 2020 to 2022). Regarding the study in general: Bulk RNA from unsorted whole blood was used for TCR sequencing, so alpha and beta chains could not be paired. On the study overall, not on this receptor specifically: VDJdb matching was skewed toward anti-spike CD8 responses, so virus-specific expansions were likely underestimated and private and CD4 specificities were missed.

This clonotype was seen many times. The clone's antigen remains unknown. No much larger clone is present one base from it, and per-base qualities are unavailable. The library relied on 5' RACE. Data came from a NextSeq 500. To correct for sequencing error and PCR bias, the TCR library protocol tagged individual cDNA molecules with unique molecular identifiers. Sequencing covered both TCR alpha and beta chains, and within each sample the abundances of alpha and beta sequences were tightly co-correlated. Per the source publication's procedure: Decombinator V4 was used to annotate TCR sequences for V gene, J gene and CDR3. Expanded TCRs were defined as changing significantly between any two time points under a Poisson model with p below 0.0001. TCR abundances were normalised to the total number of TCRs sequenced in each sample and reported as counts per million. MAIT TCRs were defined by TRAV1-2 paired with TRAJ12, TRAJ20 or TRAJ33, and iNKT TCRs by TRAV10 paired with TRAJ18. VDJdb, accessed 1 November 2021, was searched for CMV, EBV and SARS-CoV-2 annotated TCRs, with TCRs annotated for multiple antigens excluded. The public reads were run again by TCRdb, first through fastp at Q25 and then through MiXCR, and only productive beta chains were kept. For every CDR3 protein sequence, its rows merge into one entry that carries the most common genes and DNA. TCRdb, not the authors, supplied the V and J calls. The sample records about 50,000 distinct CDR3 sequences, roughly 6.2% of which are singletons. Approximately 6.9% of the sample rests with the top ten.

V drops 4 bases and J drops 5 bases, leaving 9 bases in between. CDR1 and CDR2 are read off the germline V gene (reference sequence) as MNHEY and SMNVEV. From the cysteine through the phenylalanine, the CDR3 covers 13 amino acids. Only the CDR3 region is kept as DNA, spanning 39 bases read in frame from base 1. The study was a case-control design nested within a healthcare worker cohort in London, UK, with weekly nasopharyngeal swab PCR tests and blood sampling. Healthcare workers were enrolled in the week of the UK lockdown, from 23 to 31 March 2020, and were followed every week for up to about 16 weeks.

The rearrangement joined TRBV27 to TRBJ1-5; TRBD1 might be the D gene, on 6 matching bases. The sequence was collected from an adult who was a healthcare worker with PCR-confirmed SARS-CoV-2 infection or an uninfected control (not recorded which). This material consisted of whole blood, taken at baseline. At the DNA level, the sequence is TGTGCCAGCAGTTGGGCAGGGGATCAGCCCCAGCATTTT. Protein translation: CASSWAGDQPQHF.